These T cell receptor beta chains were read from a single sample in a study of CD8+ T cells in alopecia areata. Clones were read by immunoSEQ multiplex PCR, and TCRdb kept only the in-frame ones, dropping some. The sample yields around 200,000 clones, 58% seen once. Sequencing used CD8+ T cells sorted from blood, obtained at week 24, from a patient treated with tofacitinib. Receptors originate from a human donor with alopecia areata. CDR3s include the opening cysteine and the closing phenylalanine or tryptophan. A D gene is named only where the DNA matches it firmly. Size is stated for part of the rows, as once, few or many counts, or as a class when the clone is expanded.

clone_size	v_call	j_call	d_call	cdr3_aa	cdr3_nt
few	TRBV13	TRBJ1-2	NA	CASSLGPLYGYTF	TGTGCCAGCAGCTTAGGGCCCCTCTATGGCTACACCTTC
NA	TRBV12-5	TRBJ2-1	NA	CASDQYSYNEQFF	TGTGCTAGTGACCAATACTCCTACAATGAGCAGTTCTTC
NA	TRBV14	TRBJ2-2	NA	CASRPAGTGELFF	TGTGCCAGCCGACCCGCGGGCACCGGGGAGCTGTTTTTT
NA	TRBV2	TRBJ2-7	NA	CASSELGTYEQYF	TGTGCCAGCAGTGAACTCGGTACCTACGAGCAGTACTTC
few	TRBV6-5	TRBJ2-3	NA	CASSILLASDTQYF	TGTGCCAGCAGTATACTCCTAGCCTCAGATACGCAGTATTTT
NA	TRBV29-1	TRBJ2-3	TRBD2	CSWTSGVADTQYF	TGCAGCTGGACTAGCGGGGTGGCAGATACGCAGTATTTT
NA	TRBV4-1	TRBJ1-5	NA	CASSRGLGNQPQHF	TGCGCCAGCAGCCGGGGTCTGGGCAATCAGCCCCAGCATTTT
NA	TRBV15	TRBJ2-7	TRBD1	CATSRDRDRTYEQYF	TGTGCCACCAGCAGAGACCGGGACAGAACCTACGAGCAGTACTTC
few	TRBV7-8	TRBJ1-2	NA	CASSLALTVHYGYTF	TGTGCCAGCAGCTTAGCGCTGACCGTACACTATGGCTACACCTTC
NA	TRBV21-1	TRBJ2-1	NA	CASSKFLF	TGTGCCAGCAGCAAATTTCTCTTC
NA	TRBV7-9	TRBJ1-1	TRBD1	CASSWTGGMNTEAFF	TGTGCCAGCAGCTGGACAGGGGGGATGAACACTGAAGCTTTCTTT
NA	TRBV13	TRBJ2-3	TRBD2	CASRSGGDTQYF	TGTGCCAGCAGGAGCGGGGGAGATACGCAGTATTTT
NA	TRBV6-5	TRBJ1-5	TRBD1	CASSPTGGDYQPQHF	TGTGCCAGCAGTCCGACAGGGGGCGATTATCAGCCCCAGCATTTT
NA	TRBV30	TRBJ1-3	NA	CAQRKQGNTIYF	TGTGCCCAAAGAAAACAGGGAAACACCATATATTTT
NA	TRBV4-1	TRBJ1-1	NA	CASSQVGRWGPSNTEAFF	TGCGCCAGCAGCCAAGTGGGCCGATGGGGGCCGTCGAACACTGAAGCTTTCTTT
few	TRBV2	TRBJ1-5	NA	CASSDSPGQPQHF	TGTGCCAGTTCTGACAGTCCCGGGCAGCCCCAGCATTTT
NA	TRBV11-3	TRBJ2-1	NA	CASSLGNEQFF	TGTGCCAGCAGCTTAGGCAATGAGCAGTTCTTC
NA	TRBV29-1	TRBJ2-7	NA	CSVEGEQGREQYF	TGCAGCGTTGAAGGGGAGCAGGGGCGCGAGCAGTACTTC
once	TRBV15	TRBJ2-1	NA	CATSNDRGNNEQFF	TGTGCCACCAGCAATGATAGGGGCAACAATGAGCAGTTCTTC
NA	TRBV30	TRBJ1-2	TRBD1	CAWSAGGFKSGYTF	TGTGCCTGGAGTGCAGGGGGATTTAAGTCTGGCTACACCTTC
NA	TRBV7-6	TRBJ2-2	TRBD1	CASSLVIRGQVDTGELFF	TGTGCCAGCAGCTTAGTCATCAGGGGGCAGGTCGACACCGGGGAGCTGTTTTTT
NA	TRBV7-6	TRBJ2-3	TRBD2	CASSLEGGLAGRDTQYF	TGTGCCAGCAGCTTAGAAGGGGGACTAGCAGGTCGAGATACGCAGTATTTT
once	TRBV5-1	TRBJ2-7	NA	CASSWTAKSNEQYF	TGCGCCAGCAGCTGGACCGCTAAGTCGAACGAGCAGTACTTC
NA	TRBV7-9	TRBJ2-7	TRBD1	CASSSDRASYEQYF	TGTGCCAGCAGCTCAGACAGGGCTAGCTACGAGCAGTACTTC
NA	TRBV30	TRBJ2-5	NA	CAWSRGAGQETQYF	TGTGCCTGGAGCCGGGGAGCCGGACAAGAGACCCAGTACTTC